This T cell receptor beta chain was captured in a study of blood T cell repertoires in COVID-19. Overall study: The cDNA or gDNA used as material had been derived from T cells, B-cell-depleted T cells, or PBMCs.

Here immunoSEQ multiplex PCR was the method, and the copy in TCRdb shows in-frame clones only, minus some. Counted here are 170,000 or so clones, around 86% occurring once; the ten biggest clones make up under 0.65%. The CDR3 is 12 residues long. In germline, CDR1 is GTSNPN, CDR2 SVGIG (reference sequence). Trimming pared 0 bases from V and 2 bases from J, leaving 5 bases between. The sequenced material came from peripheral blood. The chain has TRBV30 and TRBJ2-7, with a possible D match to TRBD1 (5 bases). This TCR came from a man in his fifties or sixties with COVID-19, enrolled during active disease. CDR3 DNA sequence: TGTGCCTGGAGTGTAGGGGCCTACGAGCAGTACTTC. Translation gives CAWSVGAYEQYF.